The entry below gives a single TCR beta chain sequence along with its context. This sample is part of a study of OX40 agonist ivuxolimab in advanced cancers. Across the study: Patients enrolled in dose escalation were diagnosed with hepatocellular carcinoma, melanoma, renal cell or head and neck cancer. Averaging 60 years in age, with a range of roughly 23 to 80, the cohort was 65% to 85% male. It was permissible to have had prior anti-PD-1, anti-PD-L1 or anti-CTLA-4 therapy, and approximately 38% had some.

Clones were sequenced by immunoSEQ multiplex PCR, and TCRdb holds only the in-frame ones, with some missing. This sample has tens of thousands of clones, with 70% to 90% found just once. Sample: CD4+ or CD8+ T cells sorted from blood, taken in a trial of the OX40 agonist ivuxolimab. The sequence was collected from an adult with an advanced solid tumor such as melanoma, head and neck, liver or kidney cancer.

The CDR3 DNA reads as TGTGCCAGCAGCCACCGCCCCGGGACAGGGGTTGGCTACACCTTC. This sequence encodes CASSHRPGTGVGYTF. J is TRBJ1-2 and V is TRBV6-1, with TRBD1 identical over 10 bases. The V gene end was trimmed by 6 bases and the J gene end by 7 bases; junction bases not matched to a gene: 11. This CDR3 is 15 amino acids long. Germline V gene data show CDR1 as MNHNS and CDR2 as SASEGT.